These 15 T cell receptor beta chains were all obtained from the same sample, sequenced in a study of sequential checkpoint blockade in melanoma (dated by TCRdb to about 2019). The treatment or condition tag for this specimen amounts to: randomized to nivolumab then ipilimumab (arm A) or the reverse (arm B). The library was made by the immunoSEQ multiplex PCR assay. In its TCRdb copy, this immuneACCESS table keeps in-frame sequences only and misses some clones. Where compared with another copy, unresolved V genes explain less than half of these, and the others have no known cause. The sample contains some 14,000 clones, around 77% of them found a single time. Roughly half of the sample is in the top ten clones. This specimen was CD8+ T cells sorted from blood (inferred from file names), taken from a patient given nivolumab and ipilimumab in sequence. These receptors were obtained from a human patient with melanoma. Some clones in this sample may be carry-over from other donors' samples.

This clone was seen only a few times. The V and J genes are TRBV7-2 and TRBJ1-2; 7 bases match TRBD1. The CDR3 covers 12 residues. Germline trimming cut 5 bases from V and 11 bases from J; bases unmatched to any gene: 8. Germline V lookup: CDR1 SGHTA, CDR2 FQGNSA. The CDR3 nucleotides read TGTGCCAGCAGCCCTCCTTCAGGGGGGTACACCTTC. Encoded protein: CASSPPSGGYTF.

This chain links TRBV28 with TRBJ1-5, with D hard to call. Germline V gene lookup returns CDR1 MDHEN and CDR2 SYDVKM. The CDR3 contains 14 residues. V gave up 2 bases and J gave up 4 bases, with 9 bases separating them. The CDR3 DNA reads as TGTGCCAGCAGTTTAATCCGCAGAAATCAGCCCCAGCATTTT. It codes for CASSLIRRNQPQHF.

This chain links TRBV5-6 with TRBJ2-5; 11 bases line up with TRBD1. J was trimmed by 5 bases and V by 1 base; bases with no gene match: 7. CDR1 SGHDT and CDR2 YYEEEE come from the germline V gene. There are 16 residues in the CDR3. The DNA for the CDR3 is TGTGCCAGCAGCTTGTTAGGGGACAGGGGGTATGAGACCCAGTACTTC. Amino acid sequence: CASSLLGDRGYETQYF.

The rearrangement uses TRBV6-5 and TRBJ1-2; possible D gene TRBD1, 6 bases. Between the trimmed V and J ends, which lost 1 base and 2 bases, there was a span of 14 bases. The CDR3 spans 16 residues. Germline V lookup: CDR1 MNHEY, CDR2 SVGAGI. The CDR3 loop is CASSYLRRGRNYGYTF. In DNA form, the CDR3 reads TGTGCCAGCAGTTACTTGCGGCGGGGGCGGAACTATGGCTACACCTTC.

This chain uses TRBV5-6 with TRBJ2-3; 8 nucleotides line up with TRBD2. Germline V gene data show CDR1 as SGHDT and CDR2 as YYEEEE. This CDR3 is 14 amino acids long. V lost 8 bases, J lost 6 bases, and 11 bases stayed unmatched. CDR3 nucleotides: TGTGCCAGTACGCGGGGGGTCAACGGGGATACGCAGTATTTT. Translation: CASTRGVNGDTQYF. The whole variable domain, filled in from reference TRBV5-6 and TRBJ2-3, reads DAGVTQSPTHLIKTRGQQVTLRCSPKSGHDTVSWYQQALGQGPQFIFQYYEEEERQRGNFPDRFSGHQFPNYSSELNVNALLLGDSALYLCASTRGVNGDTQYFGPGTRLTVL.

This chain uses TRBV7-9 with TRBJ2-3; D may be TRBD1 (5 bases). Germline assignment: CDR1 SEHNR and CDR2 FQNEAQ (reference sequence). The CDR3 is 15 residues long. The V gene lost 0 bases and the J gene lost 2 bases, with 9 bases spanning the gap. Here the CDR3 DNA reads TGTGCCAGCAGCTTAGCGGGCAGGGACACAGATACGCAGTATTTT. This encodes CASSLAGRDTDTQYF.

The chain links TRBV10-3 to TRBJ1-4, with 7 bases matching TRBD1. The germline V gene encodes CDR1 ENHRY and CDR2 SYGVKD. V was clipped by 0 bases and J by 4 bases; unmatched bases: 8. CDR3 size: 17 residues. CDR3 amino acids: CAISESQTGINNEKLFF. CDR3 nucleotides: TGTGCCATCAGTGAGTCCCAGACAGGGATCAATAATGAAAAACTGTTTTTT.

This sequence joins TRBV6-1 and TRBJ1-3, with D uncertain. Per the germline V gene, CDR1 is MNHNS and CDR2 is SASEGT. The CDR3 extends over 14 amino acids. V lost 0 bases and J lost 1, with 4 bases in between. The DNA of the CDR3 is TGTGCCAGCAGTGAAGCGTCATCTGGAAACACCATATATTTT. Translation: CASSEASSGNTIYF.

This chain connects TRBV9 to TRBJ1-5, with 7 bases matching TRBD1. CDR1 is SGDLS, CDR2 YYNGEE, per germline. The CDR3 length is 14 residues. The J segment lost 6 bases and the V segment lost 4 bases, leaving 7 bases of the junction unmatched. The CDR3 loop reads CASSKGGGGQPQHF. The CDR3 bases are TGTGCCAGCAGCAAAGGGGGCGGAGGTCAGCCCCAGCATTTT.

This clone was counted a few times. This rearrangement joins TRBV4-3 to TRBJ1-2; 8 nucleotides agree with TRBD1. The CDR3 contains 14 residues. Germline V gene lookup returns CDR1 LGHNA and CDR2 YSLEER. With 4 bases clipped from V and 7 bases from J, the junction kept 8 bases outside the gene matches. The CDR3 sequence is CASSRLDRVGGYTF. For the CDR3, the DNA is TGCGCCAGCAGCCGCTTGGACAGGGTGGGTGGCTACACCTTC.

The genes are TRBV19 and TRBJ1-1; a weak D match, TRBD1 (6 bases). V was trimmed by 3 bases and J by 4 bases, leaving 15 bases between them. The CDR3 runs 15 residues. Germline CDR1 reads LNHDA; CDR2 reads SQIVND (reference sequence). The DNA for the CDR3 is TGTGCCAGTAGTATCTTCTACAGGGAGGGCACTGAAGCTTTCTTT. It is translated as CASSIFYREGTEAFF.

The chain couples TRBV2 to TRBJ2-1; possible D gene TRBD1, 7 bases. The germline gives CDR1 SNHLY, CDR2 FYNNEI. This CDR3 has 17 residues. V was shortened by 9 bases and J by 8 bases, with 29 bases between the two germline ends. The CDR3 sequence is CARPGGRAGRERHEQFF. The CDR3 nucleotides are TGTGCCAGGCCAGGGGGGCGGGCCGGTCGAGAACGCCATGAGCAGTTCTTC. The full variable domain, its missing parts supplied by reference TRBV2 and TRBJ2-1, is EPEVTQTPSHQVTQMGQEVILRCVPISNHLYFYWYRQILGQKVEFLVSFYNNEISEKSEIFDDQFSVERPDGSNFTLKIRSTKLEDSAMYFCARPGGRAGRERHEQFFGPGTRLTVL.

This sequence joins TRBV7-9 and TRBJ2-1; D may be TRBD2 (6 bases). Trimming cost V 0 bases and J 0 bases, with 9 bases left between them. Per the germline V gene, CDR1 is SEHNR and CDR2 is FQNEAQ (reference sequence). CDR3 length equals 16 residues. The CDR3 region is CASSLAGLSSYNEQFF. DNA for the CDR3: TGTGCCAGCAGCTTAGCGGGACTGAGCTCCTACAATGAGCAGTTCTTC.

The chain combines TRBV7-9 with TRBJ1-5; D remains unclear. The ends were cut back, 5 bases at V and 1 base at J, with 9 bases in the middle. The CDR3 length is 14 residues. Germline CDR1 and CDR2: SEHNR and FQNEAQ (reference sequence). The CDR3 coding sequence is TGTGCCAGCAGCCCCGGTCTGAGCAATCAGCCCCAGCATTTT. It specifies CASSPGLSNQPQHF.

The V and J genes are TRBV6-5 and TRBJ2-2; D is unresolved. Trimming pared 6 bases from V and 6 bases from J, leaving 8 bases between. This CDR3 has 12 amino acids. CDR1 MNHEY and CDR2 SVGAGI come from the germline V gene. CDR3 in DNA: TGTGCCAGCAGATACAGCGCCGGGGAGCTGTTTTTT. Protein product: CASRYSAGELFF.